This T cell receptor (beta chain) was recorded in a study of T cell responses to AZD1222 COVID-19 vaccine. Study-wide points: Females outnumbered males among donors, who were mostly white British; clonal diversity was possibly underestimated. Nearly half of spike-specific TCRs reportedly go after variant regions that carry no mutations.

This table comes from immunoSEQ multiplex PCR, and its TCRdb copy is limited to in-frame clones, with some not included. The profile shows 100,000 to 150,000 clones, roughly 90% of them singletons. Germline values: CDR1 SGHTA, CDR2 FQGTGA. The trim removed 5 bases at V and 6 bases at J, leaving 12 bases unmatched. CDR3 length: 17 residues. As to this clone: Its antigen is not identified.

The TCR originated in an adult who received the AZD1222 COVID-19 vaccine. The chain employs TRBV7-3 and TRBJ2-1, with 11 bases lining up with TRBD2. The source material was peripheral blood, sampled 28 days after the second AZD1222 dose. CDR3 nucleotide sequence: TGTGCCAGCAGCCCGTTTGGGGTAGCGGGAGGGCCCAATGAGCAGTTCTTC. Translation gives CASSPFGVAGGPNEQFF.